The sequence of this T cell receptor (beta chain) was determined in a study of metastatic and nonmetastatic thyroid tumors. Whole-study context: Repertoire data that came from the blood and tumor or nodule tissue of malignant and benign thyroid patients were compared.

Looked up from germline, CDR1 is SGHRS and CDR2 is YFSETQ. The CDR3 runs 16 residues. Study conclusions and caveats: Malignant thyroid tumors reportedly exceeded benign nodules significantly in TCR beta diversity, with the difference appearing in blood and tumor.

All patients reached thyroid surgery having received no treatment beforehand. The authors' processing: The authors used CDR3 differences across clinicopathological groups to build a distant-metastasis classifier for papillary thyroid cancer. TCRdb re-called the PCR reads with MiXCR. The authors' filters were not applied to this entry. The sample carries thousands of clones, under 45% recorded once. A remark on this clone: Its specificity is not known.

The sample comprised adjacent normal tissue. The sequence came from a female donor with papillary thyroid cancer or a benign thyroid nodule (not recorded which). Some clones in this sample may be carry-over from other donors' samples. The gene calls are TRBV5-1 and TRBJ2-1, with TRBD1 matching 7 bases. The J call may be in error: the DNA end matches TRBJ2-7 better. The CDR3, as DNA: TGCGCCAGCAGCTTCAACAGGGGCCCACTTAGATACGAGCAGTACTTC. It translates to CASSFNRGPLRYEQYF.